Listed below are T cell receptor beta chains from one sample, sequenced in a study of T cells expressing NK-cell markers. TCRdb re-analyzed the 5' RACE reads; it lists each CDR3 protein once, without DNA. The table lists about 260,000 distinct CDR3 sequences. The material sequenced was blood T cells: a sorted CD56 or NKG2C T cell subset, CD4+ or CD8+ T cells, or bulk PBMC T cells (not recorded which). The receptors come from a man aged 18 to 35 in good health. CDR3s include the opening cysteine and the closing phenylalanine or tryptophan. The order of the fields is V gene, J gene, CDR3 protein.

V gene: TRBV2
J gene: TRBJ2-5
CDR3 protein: CASNHLGPGETQYF

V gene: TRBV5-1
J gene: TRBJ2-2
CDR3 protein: CASSLPSLNTGELFF

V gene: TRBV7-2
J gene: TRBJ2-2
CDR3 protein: CASSRKGLAGVKNTGELFF

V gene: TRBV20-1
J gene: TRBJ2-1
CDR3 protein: CSARLAAASNEQFF

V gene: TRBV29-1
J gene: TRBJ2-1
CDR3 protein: CSVVARQEGHEQFF

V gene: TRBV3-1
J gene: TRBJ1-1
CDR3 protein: CASAGAGAEAFF

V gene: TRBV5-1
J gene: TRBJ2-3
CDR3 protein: CASSETGPGDTQYF

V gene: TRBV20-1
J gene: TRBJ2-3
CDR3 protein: CSARARGSGLDTQYF

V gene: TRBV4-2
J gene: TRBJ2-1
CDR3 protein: CASSQDLAVTYNEQFF

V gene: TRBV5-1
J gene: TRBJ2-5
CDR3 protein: CASSLDLTGVETQYF

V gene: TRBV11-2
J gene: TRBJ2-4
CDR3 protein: CASSSWTSGSQNIQYF

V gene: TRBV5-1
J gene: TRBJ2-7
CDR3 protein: CASSLGGRPSSYEQYF

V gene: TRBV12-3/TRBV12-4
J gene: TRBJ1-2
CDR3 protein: CASSPQGARYGYTF

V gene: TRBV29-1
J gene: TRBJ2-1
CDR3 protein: CSSRGLAGPGNEQFF

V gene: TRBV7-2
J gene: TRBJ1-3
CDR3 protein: CASSLFVVSGNTIYF